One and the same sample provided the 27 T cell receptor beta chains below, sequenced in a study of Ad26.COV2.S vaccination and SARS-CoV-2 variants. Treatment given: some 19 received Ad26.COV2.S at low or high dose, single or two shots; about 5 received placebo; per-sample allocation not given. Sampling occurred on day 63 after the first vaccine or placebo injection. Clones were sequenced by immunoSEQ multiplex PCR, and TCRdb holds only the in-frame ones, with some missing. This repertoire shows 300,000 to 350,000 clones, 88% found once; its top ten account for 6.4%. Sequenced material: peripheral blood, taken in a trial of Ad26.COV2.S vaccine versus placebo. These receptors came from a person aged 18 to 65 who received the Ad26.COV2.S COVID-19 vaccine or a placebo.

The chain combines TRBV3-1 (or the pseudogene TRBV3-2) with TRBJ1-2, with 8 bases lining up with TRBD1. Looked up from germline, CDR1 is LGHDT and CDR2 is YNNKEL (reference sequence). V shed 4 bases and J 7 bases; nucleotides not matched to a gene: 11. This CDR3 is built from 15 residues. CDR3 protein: CASSPPQGAKGGYTF. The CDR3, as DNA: TGTGCCAGCAGCCCTCCCCAGGGGGCCAAAGGTGGCTACACCTTC.

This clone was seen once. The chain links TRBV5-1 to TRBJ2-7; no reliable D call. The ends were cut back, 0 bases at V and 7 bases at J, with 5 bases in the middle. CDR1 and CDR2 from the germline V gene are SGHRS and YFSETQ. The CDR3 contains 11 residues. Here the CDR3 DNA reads TGCGCCAGCAGCTTGGACAGAGAGCAGTACTTC. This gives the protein CASSLDREQYF.

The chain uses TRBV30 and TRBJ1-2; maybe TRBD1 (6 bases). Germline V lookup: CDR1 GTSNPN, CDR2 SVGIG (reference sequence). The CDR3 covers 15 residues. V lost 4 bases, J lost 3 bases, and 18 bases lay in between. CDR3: CAWNIRGGEYYGYTF. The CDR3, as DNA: TGTGCCTGGAATATCAGGGGAGGGGAATACTATGGCTACACCTTC.

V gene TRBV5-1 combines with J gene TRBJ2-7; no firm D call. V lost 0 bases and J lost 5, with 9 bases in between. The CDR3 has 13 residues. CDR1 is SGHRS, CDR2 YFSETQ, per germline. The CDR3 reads CASSLENAHEQYF. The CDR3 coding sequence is TGCGCCAGCAGCTTGGAGAACGCCCACGAGCAGTACTTC.

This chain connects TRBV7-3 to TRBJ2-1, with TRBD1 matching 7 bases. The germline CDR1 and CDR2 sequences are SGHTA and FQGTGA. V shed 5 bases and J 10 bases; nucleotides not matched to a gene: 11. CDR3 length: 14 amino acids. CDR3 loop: CASSPRGQSGEQFF. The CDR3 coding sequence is TGTGCCAGCAGCCCCAGGGGACAGTCCGGGGAGCAGTTCTTC.

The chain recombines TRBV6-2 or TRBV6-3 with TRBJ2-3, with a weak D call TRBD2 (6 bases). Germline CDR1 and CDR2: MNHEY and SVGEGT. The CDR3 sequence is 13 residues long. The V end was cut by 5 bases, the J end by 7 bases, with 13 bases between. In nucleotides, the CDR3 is TGTGCCAGCAGTCAAGGGACTGGAAATACGCAGTATTTT. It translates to CASSQGTGNTQYF.

As DNA, the CDR3 is TGTGCCAGCAGCTGGAGGACAGTCGGGGCCGGGGAGCTGTTTTTT. This encodes CASSWRTVGAGELFF. The chain employs TRBV7-2 and TRBJ2-2; D is possibly TRBD1 (6 bases). V gave up 4 bases and J gave up 6 bases, with 15 bases separating them. Looked up from germline, CDR1 is SGHTA and CDR2 is FQGNSA. There are 15 residues in the CDR3.

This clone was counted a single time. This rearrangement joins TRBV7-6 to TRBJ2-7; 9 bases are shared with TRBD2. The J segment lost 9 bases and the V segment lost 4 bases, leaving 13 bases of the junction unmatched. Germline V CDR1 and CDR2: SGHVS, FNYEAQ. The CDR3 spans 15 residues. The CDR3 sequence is CASSSGASGTPRQYF. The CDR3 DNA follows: TGTGCCAGCAGCTCCGGGGCTAGCGGGACACCTAGGCAGTACTTC.

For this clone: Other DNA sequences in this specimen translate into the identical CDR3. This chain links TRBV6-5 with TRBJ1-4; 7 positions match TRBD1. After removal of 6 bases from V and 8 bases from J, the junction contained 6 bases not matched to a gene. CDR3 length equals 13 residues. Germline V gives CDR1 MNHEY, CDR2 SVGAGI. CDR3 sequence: CASRRQGGEKLFF. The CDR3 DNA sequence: TGTGCCAGCAGGCGACAGGGAGGGGAAAAACTGTTTTTT.

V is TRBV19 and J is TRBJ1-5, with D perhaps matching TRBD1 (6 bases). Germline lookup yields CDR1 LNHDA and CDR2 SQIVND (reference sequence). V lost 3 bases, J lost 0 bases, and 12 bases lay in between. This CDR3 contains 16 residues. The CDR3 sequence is CASSIGDNYSNQPQHF. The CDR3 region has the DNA TGTGCCAGTAGTATCGGGGACAACTATAGCAATCAGCCCCAGCATTTT.

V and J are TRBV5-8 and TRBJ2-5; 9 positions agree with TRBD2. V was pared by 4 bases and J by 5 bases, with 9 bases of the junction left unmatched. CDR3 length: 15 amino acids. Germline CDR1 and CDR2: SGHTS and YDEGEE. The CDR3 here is CASSLSGTSRETQYF. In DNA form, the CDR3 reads TGTGCCAGCAGCCTGTCCGGGACTAGCCGGGAGACCCAGTACTTC.

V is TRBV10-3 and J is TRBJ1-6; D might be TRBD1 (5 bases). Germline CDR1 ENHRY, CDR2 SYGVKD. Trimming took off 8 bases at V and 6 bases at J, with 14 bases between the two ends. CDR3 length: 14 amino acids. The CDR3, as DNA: TGTGCCATCTCGGGGCGGGGGGGTAATTCACCCCTCCACTTT. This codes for CAISGRGGNSPLHF.

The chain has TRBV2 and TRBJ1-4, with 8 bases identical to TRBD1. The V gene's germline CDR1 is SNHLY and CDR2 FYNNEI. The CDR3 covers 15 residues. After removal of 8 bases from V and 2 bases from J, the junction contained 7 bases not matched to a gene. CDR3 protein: CASSMRQGTNEKLFF. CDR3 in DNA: TGTGCCAGCTCAATGAGACAGGGGACTAATGAAAAACTGTTTTTT.

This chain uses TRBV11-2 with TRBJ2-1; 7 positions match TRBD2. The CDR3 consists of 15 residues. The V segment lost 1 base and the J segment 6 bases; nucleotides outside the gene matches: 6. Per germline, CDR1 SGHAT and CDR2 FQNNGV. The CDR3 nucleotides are TGTGCCAGCAGCTTAGGCCGGGGAGGGAGCAATGAGCAGTTCTTC. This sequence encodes CASSLGRGGSNEQFF.

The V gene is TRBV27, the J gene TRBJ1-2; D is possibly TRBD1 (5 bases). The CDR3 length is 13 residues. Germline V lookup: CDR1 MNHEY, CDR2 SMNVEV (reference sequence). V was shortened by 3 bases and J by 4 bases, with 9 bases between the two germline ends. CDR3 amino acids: CASSLGRAYGYTF. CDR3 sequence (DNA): TGTGCCAGCAGTTTGGGCAGGGCCTATGGCTACACCTTC.

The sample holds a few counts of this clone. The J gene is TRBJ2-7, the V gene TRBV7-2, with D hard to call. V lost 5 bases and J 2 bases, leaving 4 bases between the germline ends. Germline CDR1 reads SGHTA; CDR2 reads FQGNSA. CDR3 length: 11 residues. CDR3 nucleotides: TGTGCCAGCAGCATGACCTACGAGCAGTACTTC. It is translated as CASSMTYEQYF.

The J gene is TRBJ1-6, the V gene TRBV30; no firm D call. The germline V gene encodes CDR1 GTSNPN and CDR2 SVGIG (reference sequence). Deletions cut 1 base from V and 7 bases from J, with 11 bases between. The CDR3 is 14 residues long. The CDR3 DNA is TGTGCCTGGAGTGGGGGAGAGGGAAATTCACCCCTCCACTTT. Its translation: CAWSGGEGNSPLHF. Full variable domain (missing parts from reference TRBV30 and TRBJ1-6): SQTIHQWPATLVQPVGSPLSLECTVEGTSNPNLYWYRQAAGRGLQLLFYSVGIGQISSEVPQNLSASRPQDRQFILSSKKLLLSDSGFYLCAWSGGEGNSPLHFGNGTRLTVT.

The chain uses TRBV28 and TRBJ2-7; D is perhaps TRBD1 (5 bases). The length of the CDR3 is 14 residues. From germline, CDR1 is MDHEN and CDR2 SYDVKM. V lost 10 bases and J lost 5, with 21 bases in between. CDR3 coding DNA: TGTGCCACCGGCGTTAGTTGGGGCCTCCACGAGCAGTACTTC. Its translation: CATGVSWGLHEQYF.

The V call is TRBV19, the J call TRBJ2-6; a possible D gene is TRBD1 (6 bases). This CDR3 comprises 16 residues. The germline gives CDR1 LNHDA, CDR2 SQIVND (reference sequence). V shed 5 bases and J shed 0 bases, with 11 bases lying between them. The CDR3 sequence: CASSQTGSSGANVLTF. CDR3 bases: TGTGCCAGTAGTCAGACAGGTAGCTCTGGGGCCAACGTCCTGACTTTC.

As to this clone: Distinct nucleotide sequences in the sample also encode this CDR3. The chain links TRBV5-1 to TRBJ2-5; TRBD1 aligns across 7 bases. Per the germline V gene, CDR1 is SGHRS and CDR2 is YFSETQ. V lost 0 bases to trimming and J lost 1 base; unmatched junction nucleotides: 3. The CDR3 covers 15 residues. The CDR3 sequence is CASSLGGTVQETQYF. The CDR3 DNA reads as TGCGCCAGCAGCTTGGGAGGGACAGTCCAAGAGACCCAGTACTTC.

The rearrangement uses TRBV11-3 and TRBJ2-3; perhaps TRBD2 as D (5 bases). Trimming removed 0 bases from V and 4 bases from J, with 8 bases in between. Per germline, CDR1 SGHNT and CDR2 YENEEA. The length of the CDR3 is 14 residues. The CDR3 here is CASSLDPGSDTQYF. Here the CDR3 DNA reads TGTGCCAGCAGCTTAGATCCGGGGTCAGATACGCAGTATTTT.

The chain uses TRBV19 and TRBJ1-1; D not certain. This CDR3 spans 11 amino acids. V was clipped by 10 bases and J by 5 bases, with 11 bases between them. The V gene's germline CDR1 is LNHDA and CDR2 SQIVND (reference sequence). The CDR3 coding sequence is TGTGCCACCCAGGTAAGAACTGAAGCTTTCTTT. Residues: CATQVRTEAFF.

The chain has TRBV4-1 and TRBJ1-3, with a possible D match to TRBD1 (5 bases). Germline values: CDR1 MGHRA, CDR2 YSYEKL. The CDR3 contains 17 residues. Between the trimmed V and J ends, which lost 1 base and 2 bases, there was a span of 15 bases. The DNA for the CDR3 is TGCGCCAGCAGCCAAGTTTTTGGGGGAAGCCCTGGAAACACCATATATTTT. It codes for CASSQVFGGSPGNTIYF.

CDR3 coding DNA: TGTGCCAGCAGGAAGGGAGGGGGTAACTATGGCTACACCTTC. The encoded protein is CASRKGGGNYGYTF. The chain carries TRBV9 and TRBJ1-2; possible D gene TRBD1, 6 bases. Deletions cut 5 bases from V and 1 base from J, with 12 bases between. The CDR3 has 14 amino acids. Germline CDR1 SGDLS, CDR2 YYNGEE.

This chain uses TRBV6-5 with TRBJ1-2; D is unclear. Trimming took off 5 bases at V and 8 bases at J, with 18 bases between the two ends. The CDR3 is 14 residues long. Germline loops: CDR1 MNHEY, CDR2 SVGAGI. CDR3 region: CASSQPWAFQGYTF. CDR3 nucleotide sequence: TGTGCCAGCAGTCAGCCGTGGGCATTTCAAGGCTACACCTTC.

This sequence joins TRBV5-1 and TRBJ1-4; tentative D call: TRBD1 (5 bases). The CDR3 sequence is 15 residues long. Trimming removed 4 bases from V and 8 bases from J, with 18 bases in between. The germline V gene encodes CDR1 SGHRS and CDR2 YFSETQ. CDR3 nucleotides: TGCGCCAGCAGCCAATCCGGGACCAGGGTAGAAAAACTGTTTTTT. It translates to CASSQSGTRVEKLFF. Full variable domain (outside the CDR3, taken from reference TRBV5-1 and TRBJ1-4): KAGVTQTPRYLIKTRGQQVTLSCSPISGHRSVSWYQQTPGQGLQFLFEYFSETQRNKGNFPGRFSGRQFSNSRSEMNVSTLELGDSALYLCASSQSGTRVEKLFFGSGTQLSVL.

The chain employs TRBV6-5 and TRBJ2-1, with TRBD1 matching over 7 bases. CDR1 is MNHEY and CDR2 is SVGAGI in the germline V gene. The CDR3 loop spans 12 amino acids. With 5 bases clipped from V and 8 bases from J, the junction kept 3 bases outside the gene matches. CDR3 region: CASSRTGDEQFF. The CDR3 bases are TGTGCCAGCAGTCGGACAGGCGATGAGCAGTTCTTC.